This T cell receptor beta chain was retrieved from a study of cytomegalovirus exposure and HLA in healthy donors. On the study more broadly: Out of fewer than 400 genotyped donors, less than 90% belonged to the Caucasian-associated ancestry cluster. General study points: Under in vitro conditions, a few CMV-associated chains were confirmed as specific for CMV antigens. There were several of the most significant clusters that appeared linked to common viral pathogens in a later analysis. The classifier reportedly diagnosed cytomegalovirus status with high specificity and sensitivity.

PCR used 60 Vbeta primers and 13 Jbeta primers. The data were produced by immunoSEQ multiplex PCR, yet TCRdb's version contains in-frame clones alone and is incomplete. The profile shows about 160,000 clones, 75% to 80% of them singletons. V shed 3 bases and J shed 3 bases, with 11 bases lying between them. The CDR3 spans 15 residues. CDR1 and CDR2 (germline): SNHLY, FYNNEI. Turning to this clone: The target antigen is unknown.

The origin of this receptor is a woman between 45 and 60 years old in good health and CMV-seropositive. The chain uses TRBV2 and TRBJ2-2; D perhaps matches TRBD1 (5 bases). Specimen: PBMCs. This CDR3 is CASSDGTGYTGELFF. The CDR3 coding sequence is TGTGCCAGCAGTGATGGCACAGGTTACACCGGGGAGCTGTTTTTT.